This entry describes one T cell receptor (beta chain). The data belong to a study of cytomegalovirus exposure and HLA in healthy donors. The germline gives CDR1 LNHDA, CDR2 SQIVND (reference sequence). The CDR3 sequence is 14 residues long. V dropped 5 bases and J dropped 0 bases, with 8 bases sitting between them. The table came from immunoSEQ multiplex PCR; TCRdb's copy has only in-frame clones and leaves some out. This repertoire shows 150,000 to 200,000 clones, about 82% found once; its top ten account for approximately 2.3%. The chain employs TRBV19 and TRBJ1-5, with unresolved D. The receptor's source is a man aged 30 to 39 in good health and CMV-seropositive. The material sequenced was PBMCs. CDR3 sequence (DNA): TGTGCCAGTAGTTCCCTAGTTAGCAATCAGCCCCAGCATTTT. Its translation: CASSSLVSNQPQHF.